This TCR beta chain appears in the sequencing data of a study of shared clonotypes between healthy human individuals. The protocol was immunoSEQ multiplex PCR, while the TCRdb copy is restricted to in-frame clones and leaves out a portion. Of a few million clones listed, 90% to 97% were seen once; the top ten hold more than 0.1%. CD4+ cells yielded CD45RA+ naive and CD45RA-negative memory subsets. The CDR3 is 15 residues long. The germline CDR1 and CDR2 sequences are SGDLS and YYNGEE. Trimming removed 0 bases from V and 2 bases from J; junction bases left unmatched: 3. This clone is a singleton in its sample.

The V call is TRBV9, the J call TRBJ2-3, with 7 positions matching TRBD2. This TCR derives from a man in his late teens or twenties in good health. Sequencing was done on a sample of naive CD4+ T cells sorted from blood. Sample subset: CD45RA+ positively selected. The CDR3 nucleotides are TGTGCCAGCAGCGTAGGGCGGGGGAACACAGATACGCAGTATTTT. It specifies CASSVGRGNTDTQYF.